This TCR beta chain was sequenced for a study of shared clonotypes between healthy human individuals. Study-level findings and limits: Though the depth was large, rarefaction showed that sorted-subset sequencing was incomplete.

V gave up 2 bases and J gave up 5 bases; unmatched junction bases: 11. There are 16 residues in the CDR3. Per germline, CDR1 SNHLY and CDR2 FYNNEI. This clone appeared a single time. Its antigen remains unknown. Libraries were prepared by immunoSEQ multiplex PCR; TCRdb keeps only in-frame clonotypes and omits some of them. The table shows around 370,000 clones, with 96% occurring only once. This chain links TRBV2 with TRBJ1-1; 7 bases map to TRBD1. This TCR came from a man aged 25 to 40 in good health. The material sequenced was memory CD8+ T cells sorted from blood. Subset given: CD45RO+ cells pooled with CCR7-negative TemRA cells. CDR3 region: CASSETIRDSRTEAFF. As DNA, the CDR3 is TGTGCCAGCAGTGAAACAATCCGGGACAGTCGGACTGAAGCTTTCTTT.